This T cell receptor beta chain came from a study of cytomegalovirus exposure and HLA in healthy donors. The wider study: The 110 or so validation repertoires used a platform that matched the one used for the roughly 650 first-cohort repertoires, as a later analysis reported. Study results and limitations: High specificity and sensitivity for cytomegalovirus status were reported for the classifier. In vitro, three CMV-associated chains proved specific for CMV antigens.

Germline V gives CDR1 SQVTM, CDR2 ANQGSEA. With 4 bases removed from V and 1 base from J, the gap between germline ends came to 17 bases. The CDR3 totals 15 residues. The data were produced by immunoSEQ multiplex PCR, yet TCRdb's version contains in-frame clones alone and is incomplete. The sample contains some 250,000 clones, roughly 91% of which appear only once. In regard to this clone: Its cognate antigen is unknown.

Sequencing was carried out using PBMCs. The source is a woman under 40 in good health and CMV-seronegative. The chain joins TRBV29-1 to TRBJ2-7; TRBD2 might be the D (5 bases). CDR3 in DNA: TGCAGCGTTGCATTTGCCGGGGTTGGTTCCTACGAGCAGTACTTC. This translates into CSVAFAGVGSYEQYF.